The 3 T cell receptor beta chains presented below share a single source sample, sequenced in a study of cytomegalovirus exposure and HLA in healthy donors (dated by TCRdb to 2015 to 2018). Receptors were amplified or captured by the immunoSEQ multiplex PCR assay. For the multiplex PCR, a mixture combining 60 forward primers for TCR Vbeta segments and 13 reverse primers for TCR Jbeta segments was used. This immuneACCESS table, as held by TCRdb, lists in-frame sequences with V and J called but not all clones. Of the missing ones, under half trace to an unresolved V gene in checked studies; the others have no known cause. The sample data list about 150,000 clones, and 70% to 80% of these were observed just once. The top ten constitute roughly 6.8% of the sample. The sequenced sample consisted of PBMCs. The receptors stem from a man aged 40-55 years in good health and CMV-seropositive.

The chain joins TRBV7-9 to TRBJ1-3; possible D gene TRBD1, 6 bases. Trimming removed 0 bases from V and 0 bases from J, with 18 bases in between. Germline values: CDR1 SEHNR, CDR2 FQNEAQ (reference sequence). The CDR3 has 19 amino acids. The DNA for the CDR3 is TGTGCCAGCAGCTTAGCGAACCTATTCCAGGGGAGCTCTGGAAACACCATATATTTT. Protein sequence: CASSLANLFQGSSGNTIYF.

This sequence joins TRBV7-2 and TRBJ2-7; D perhaps matches TRBD2 (5 bases). The CDR3 runs 15 residues. V lost 5 bases and J 2 bases, leaving 16 bases between the germline ends. Germline V lookup: CDR1 SGHTA, CDR2 FQGNSA. The CDR3 sequence is CASSESGQPTYEQYF. The DNA for the CDR3 is TGTGCCAGCAGCGAGAGCGGCCAACCAACCTACGAGCAGTACTTC.

V gene TRBV18 combines with J gene TRBJ2-5, with TRBD1 matching over 8 bases. CDR1 and CDR2 from the germline V gene are KGHSH and LQKENI. Trimming removed 6 bases from V and 4 bases from J; junction bases left unmatched: 10. The CDR3 contains 15 residues. The CDR3 spells CASSPGRTGTETQYF. The CDR3 region has the DNA TGTGCCAGCTCCCCAGGGCGGACAGGGACAGAGACCCAGTACTTC.